This T cell receptor beta chain was recorded in a study of CD8 T cells in Susac syndrome. RNA, at about 0.45 to 1 ug, was reverse transcribed with random hexamers. Amplification of TCR beta CDR3 spanned 54 Vbeta and 13 Jbeta via immunoSEQ multiplex PCR. TCRdb reprocessed the immunoSEQ multiplex PCR reads via MiXCR and lists one record per CDR3 protein. The data hold about 440,000 distinct CDR3 sequences, with roughly 85% observed a single time. V dropped 2 bases and J dropped 5; count of bases not matched to a gene: 7. This CDR3 is built from 14 residues. The germline V gene has CDR1 GTSNPN and CDR2 SVGIG (reference sequence). In its sample, this clonotype was seen a few times.

The rearrangement uses TRBV30 and TRBJ2-7, with 9 bases matching TRBD1. Material: CD8+ T cells from PBMCs. The receptor was derived from a human donor with multiple sclerosis. The CDR3 sequence is CAWSWEGQGDEQYF. The CDR3 DNA reads as TGTGCCTGGAGTTGGGAGGGACAGGGAGACGAGCAGTACTTC.